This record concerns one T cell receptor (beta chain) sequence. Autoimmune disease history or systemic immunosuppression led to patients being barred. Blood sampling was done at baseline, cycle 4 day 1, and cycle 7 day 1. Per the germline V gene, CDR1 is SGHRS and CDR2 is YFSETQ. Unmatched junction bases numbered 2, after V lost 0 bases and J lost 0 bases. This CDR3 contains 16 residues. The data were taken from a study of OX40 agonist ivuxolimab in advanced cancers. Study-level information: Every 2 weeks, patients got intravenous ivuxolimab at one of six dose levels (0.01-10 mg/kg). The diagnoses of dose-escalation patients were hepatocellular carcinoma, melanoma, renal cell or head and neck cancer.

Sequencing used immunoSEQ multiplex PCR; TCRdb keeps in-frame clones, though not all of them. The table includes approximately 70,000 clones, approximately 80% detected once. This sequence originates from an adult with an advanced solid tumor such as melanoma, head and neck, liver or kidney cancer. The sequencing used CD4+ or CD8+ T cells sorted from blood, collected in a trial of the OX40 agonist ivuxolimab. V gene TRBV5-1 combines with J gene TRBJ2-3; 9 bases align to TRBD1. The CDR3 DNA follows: TGCGCCAGCAGCTTGGACAGGGGGCAGAGCACAGATACGCAGTATTTT. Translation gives CASSLDRGQSTDTQYF.